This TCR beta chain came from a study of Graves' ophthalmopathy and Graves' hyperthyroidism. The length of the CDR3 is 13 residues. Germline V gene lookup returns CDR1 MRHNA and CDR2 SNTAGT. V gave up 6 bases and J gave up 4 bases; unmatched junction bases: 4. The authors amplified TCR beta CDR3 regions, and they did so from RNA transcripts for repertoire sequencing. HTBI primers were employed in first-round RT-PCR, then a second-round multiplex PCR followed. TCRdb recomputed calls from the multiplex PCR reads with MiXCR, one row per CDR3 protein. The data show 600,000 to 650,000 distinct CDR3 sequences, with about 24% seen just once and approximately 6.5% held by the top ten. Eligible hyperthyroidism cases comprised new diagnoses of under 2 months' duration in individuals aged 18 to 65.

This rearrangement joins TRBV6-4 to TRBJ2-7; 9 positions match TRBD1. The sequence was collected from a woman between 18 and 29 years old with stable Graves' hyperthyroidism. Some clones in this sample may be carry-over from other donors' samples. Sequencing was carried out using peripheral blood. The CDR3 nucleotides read TGTGCCAGCAGACTAGACAGGGGGTACGAGCAGTACTTC. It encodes CASRLDRGYEQYF.